The rows below give T cell receptor beta chains drawn from one sample of a study of shared clonotypes between healthy human individuals. The repertoire was sequenced with immunoSEQ multiplex PCR; TCRdb's copy has only in-frame clones and lacks some. The sample holds hundreds of thousands of clones, around 92% seen once. Sequencing was done on a sample of naive CD8+ T cells sorted from blood. These receptors were collected from a man aged 25-45 years in good health. CDR3s include the opening cysteine and the closing phenylalanine or tryptophan. A D gene is named only where the DNA matches it firmly. Clone size is stated in some rows and not others, as once, few, many or a class when expanded.

v_call	d_call	clone_size	j_call	cdr3_aa	cdr3_nt
TRBV11-2	TRBD1	NA	TRBJ1-3	CASSSQDRVSGNTIYF	TGTGCCAGCAGCTCCCAAGACAGGGTCTCTGGAAACACCATATATTTT
TRBV5-6	TRBD2	NA	TRBJ2-5	CASSPIGLAGDGRETQYF	TGTGCCAGCAGCCCTATTGGACTAGCGGGAGACGGGCGAGAGACCCAGTACTTC
TRBV11-2	NA	NA	TRBJ1-1	CASSLDALAGASKAEAFF	TGTGCCAGCAGCTTAGATGCGTTGGCAGGGGCATCAAAGGCTGAAGCTTTCTTT
TRBV4-1	TRBD2	NA	TRBJ2-1	CASSQAAGTSLVNEQFF	TGCGCCAGCAGCCAAGCCGCCGGGACTAGTCTCGTCAATGAGCAGTTCTTC
TRBV4-1	NA	once	TRBJ1-2	CASSQIGNNYGYTF	TGCGCCAGCAGCCAAATAGGCAATAACTATGGCTACACCTTC
TRBV29-1	TRBD2	NA	TRBJ2-7	CSVGTSGRPFGEQYF	TGCAGCGTTGGGACTAGCGGGAGGCCCTTTGGGGAGCAGTACTTC
TRBV6-5	NA	NA	TRBJ1-1	CASRRKNTEAFF	TGTGCCAGCCGACGGAAGAACACTGAAGCTTTCTTT
TRBV7-9	TRBD2	NA	TRBJ2-7	CASSEVGEGPRRSYEQYF	TGTGCCAGCTCCGAGGTGGGGGAGGGCCCGCGTCGTTCTTACGAGCAGTACTTC
TRBV19	TRBD1	few	TRBJ1-5	CASAYRGPQPQHF	TGTGCCAGTGCTTACAGGGGACCTCAGCCCCAGCATTTT
TRBV27	TRBD1	NA	TRBJ2-3	CASSTRTGATTDTQYF	TGTGCCAGCAGTACGAGGACAGGGGCGACCACAGATACGCAGTATTTT
TRBV5-1	NA	NA	TRBJ2-2	CASGLLSKVELFF	TGCGCCAGCGGGCTTCTGAGTAAGGTGGAGCTGTTTTTT
TRBV27	NA	NA	TRBJ1-1	CASSLLMEKNTEAFF	TGTGCCAGCAGTTTATTGATGGAGAAGAACACTGAAGCTTTCTTT
TRBV9	NA	NA	TRBJ2-3	CASSVDLDSTDTQYF	TGTGCCAGCAGCGTAGATCTAGATAGCACAGATACGCAGTATTTT
TRBV27	NA	NA	TRBJ2-2	CASSPLGGRFGELFF	TGTGCCAGCAGCCCCCTCGGGGGGCGTTTCGGGGAGCTGTTTTTT
TRBV28	NA	NA	TRBJ2-7	CASSFGVHEQYF	TGTGCCAGCAGTTTTGGTGTGCACGAGCAGTACTTC
TRBV4-1	TRBD1	NA	TRBJ1-5	CASSQDLGQYNQPQHF	TGCGCCAGCAGCCAAGATCTGGGACAGTACAATCAGCCCCAGCATTTT
TRBV28	NA	NA	TRBJ1-1	CASSLNWGTEAFF	TGTGCCAGCAGTTTAAATTGGGGCACTGAAGCTTTCTTT
TRBV4-1	TRBD1	NA	TRBJ2-5	CASSQQHRGQETQYF	TGCGCCAGCAGCCAGCAACACAGGGGGCAAGAGACCCAGTACTTC
TRBV2	TRBD2	NA	TRBJ2-1	CASRTSGSYNEQFF	TGTGCCAGCAGGACTAGCGGGAGCTACAATGAGCAGTTCTTC
TRBV7-9	NA	NA	TRBJ2-2	CASSLKKAGRFTGELFF	TGTGCCAGCAGCTTAAAGAAGGCAGGGAGGTTCACCGGGGAGCTGTTTTTT
TRBV19	NA	NA	TRBJ2-7	CASSILLSRDEQYF	TGTGCCAGTAGTATTCTGTTGTCTAGGGACGAGCAGTACTTC
TRBV7-6	NA	NA	TRBJ2-3	CASSSPSRGTDTQYF	TGTGCCAGCAGCTCCCCTAGTAGGGGCACAGATACGCAGTATTTT
TRBV27	TRBD1	NA	TRBJ2-7	CASRAGTDLRINKEQYF	TGTGCCAGCAGAGCCGGGACAGACCTTAGAATTAACAAGGAGCAGTACTTC
TRBV7-9	NA	NA	TRBJ2-2	CASSIPDGSAGELFF	TGTGCCAGCAGCATCCCGGACGGGTCCGCCGGGGAGCTGTTTTTT
TRBV19	NA	NA	TRBJ2-3	CASTREPTGTDTQYF	TGTGCCAGTACCCGAGAACCTACTGGCACAGATACGCAGTATTTT
TRBV30	NA	NA	TRBJ2-3	CAWSVGGDTQYF	TGTGCCTGGAGTGTAGGGGGAGATACGCAGTATTTT
TRBV7-3	TRBD2	NA	TRBJ2-1	CASSVLAGVYNEQFF	TGTGCCAGCAGCGTACTAGCGGGAGTTTACAATGAGCAGTTCTTC
TRBV9	NA	NA	TRBJ2-1	CASSVGGDEQFF	TGTGCCAGCAGCGTAGGTGGGGATGAGCAGTTCTTC
TRBV11-3	TRBD1	once	TRBJ2-1	CASSFTGTVKILAYNEQFF	TGTGCCAGCAGTTTTACCGGGACAGTAAAAATCTTAGCATACAATGAGCAGTTCTTC
TRBV11-2	TRBD1	NA	TRBJ2-7	CASRLTGDYEQYF	TGTGCCAGCAGACTTACAGGGGATTACGAGCAGTACTTC
TRBV7-9	NA	NA	TRBJ1-2	CASSPPTRANYGYTF	TGTGCCAGCAGCCCCCCGACCCGAGCTAACTATGGCTACACCTTC
TRBV27	NA	NA	TRBJ2-1	CASSLAPYNEQFF	TGTGCCAGCAGTTTAGCCCCGTACAATGAGCAGTTCTTC
TRBV2	TRBD2	NA	TRBJ2-2	CASTGTSVYTGELFF	TGTGCCAGCACTGGGACTAGCGTTTACACCGGGGAGCTGTTTTTT
TRBV4-3	NA	once	TRBJ2-1	CASRKGNEQFF	TGCGCCAGCAGGAAGGGGAATGAGCAGTTCTTC
TRBV2	TRBD2	NA	TRBJ2-1	CASTRGGLAGTPRKDEQFF	TGTGCCAGCACCAGGGGTGGACTAGCGGGAACCCCACGTAAGGATGAGCAGTTCTTC
TRBV2	NA	NA	TRBJ2-3	CASRKTDTQYF	TGTGCCAGCAGGAAGACAGATACGCAGTATTTT
TRBV10-1	NA	NA	TRBJ1-1	CASSESRGDGTEAFF	TGCGCCAGCAGTGAGTCGAGGGGGGACGGGACTGAAGCTTTCTTT
TRBV10-3	NA	NA	TRBJ2-7	CAIKGGGGYEQYF	TGTGCCATCAAGGGCGGAGGGGGCTACGAGCAGTACTTC
TRBV27	TRBD1	NA	TRBJ2-7	CASSPGTGYDEQYF	TGTGCCAGCAGCCCCGGGACAGGTTACGACGAGCAGTACTTC
TRBV27	TRBD1	NA	TRBJ1-1	CASSTIGTGPTDTEAFF	TGTGCCAGCAGTACTATCGGGACAGGGCCGACGGACACTGAAGCTTTCTTT
TRBV7-9	TRBD1	NA	TRBJ1-4	CASSSILGTGGDEKLFF	TGTGCCAGCAGCTCAATTCTGGGGACAGGGGGGGATGAAAAACTGTTTTTT
TRBV19	NA	NA	TRBJ1-2	CASSAGEGYTF	TGTGCCAGTAGTGCGGGGGAAGGCTACACCTTC
TRBV7-9	TRBD1	NA	TRBJ2-5	CASSLGTGGAETQYF	TGTGCCAGCAGCTTGGGAACAGGGGGCGCAGAGACCCAGTACTTC
TRBV4-1	TRBD2	NA	TRBJ2-3	CASSQGTSDTDTQYF	TGCGCCAGCAGCCAAGGGACTAGCGACACAGATACGCAGTATTTT